The rows below give T cell receptor beta chains drawn from one sample of a study of shared clonotypes between healthy human individuals. Only in-frame clones appear in the TCRdb table, and some are missing; sequencing was by immunoSEQ multiplex PCR. Here the sample spans some 2,100,000 clones, approximately 96% being singletons. Sample: naive CD4+ T cells sorted from blood. The origin of the receptors is a man in his late teens or twenties in good health. Each CDR3 is given with its conserved first and last residue. D genes are given only for firm matches. Expanded clones are given a class, and other clones once, few, many or no size at all.

clone_size	d_call	j_call	v_call	cdr3_aa	cdr3_nt
-	-	TRBJ2-5	TRBV5-6	CASSLYRSQRAQYF	TGTGCCAGCAGCTTGTATCGCAGCCAACGGGCCCAGTACTTC
-	-	TRBJ2-7	TRBV18	CASSPNAGANYEQYF	TGTGCCAGCTCACCGAACGCGGGGGCAAACTACGAGCAGTACTTC
-	TRBD1	TRBJ1-2	TRBV6-1	CASRSTGDGYTF	TGTGCCAGCAGATCGACAGGGGATGGCTACACCTTC
-	-	TRBJ2-1	TRBV5-1	CASSLSAQRSYNEQFF	TGCGCCAGCAGCTTGTCCGCGCAGCGGTCCTACAATGAGCAGTTCTTC
-	-	TRBJ2-2	TRBV5-1	CASSLGGWQGDTGELFF	TGCGCCAGCAGCTTGGGTGGCTGGCAGGGAGACACCGGGGAGCTGTTTTTT
-	TRBD2	TRBJ2-3	TRBV7-3	CASSSGLAGASNTDTQYF	TGTGCCAGCAGCTCCGGACTAGCGGGGGCCTCTAACACAGATACGCAGTATTTT
-	-	TRBJ2-7	TRBV5-4	CASSLGQVTYEQYF	TGTGCCAGCAGCTTGGGTCAGGTCACCTACGAGCAGTACTTC
-	-	TRBJ1-2	TRBV5-1	CASSLDPANYGYTF	TGCGCCAGCAGCTTGGACCCGGCTAACTATGGCTACACCTTC
-	-	TRBJ2-1	TRBV5-1	CASSLALGGEQFF	TGCGCCAGCAGCTTGGCCTTAGGCGGTGAGCAGTTCTTC
-	-	TRBJ1-4	TRBV7-2	CASSTTGPTNEKLFF	TGTGCCAGCAGCACTACAGGGCCCACTAATGAAAAACTGTTTTTT
-	TRBD1	TRBJ1-4	TRBV28	CASSLSLTGDEKLFF	TGTGCCAGCAGTTTATCTTTAACAGGGGATGAAAAACTGTTTTTT
-	-	TRBJ2-3	TRBV18	CASSPGSTDTQYF	TGTGCCAGCTCACCAGGCAGCACAGATACGCAGTATTTT
-	TRBD2	TRBJ2-2	TRBV10-3	CAISPGLAGGLSTGELFF	TGTGCCATCAGCCCGGGACTAGCGGGAGGATTAAGCACCGGGGAGCTGTTTTTT
-	TRBD2	TRBJ2-1	TRBV10-1	CASSESTSGDYNEQFF	TGCGCCAGCAGTGAGTCGACTAGCGGGGACTACAATGAGCAGTTCTTC
-	-	TRBJ2-7	TRBV28	CASTSDSSYEQYF	TGTGCCAGCACCTCGGACAGCTCCTACGAGCAGTACTTC
once	TRBD2	TRBJ2-3	TRBV9	CASSPLTGGPYTDTQYF	TGTGCCAGCAGCCCACTAACGGGGGGGCCGTACACAGATACGCAGTATTTT
-	TRBD2	TRBJ2-5	TRBV7-3	CASSQTSGGIETQYF	TGTGCCAGCAGTCAGACTAGCGGGGGGATTGAGACCCAGTACTTC
-	TRBD1	TRBJ2-5	TRBV5-6	CASTRGIGLRETQYF	TGTGCCAGCACCAGGGGGATTGGGCTAAGGGAGACCCAGTACTTC
once	TRBD1	TRBJ2-2	TRBV5-1	CASSPGTGGTGELFF	TGCGCCAGCAGCCCTGGGACAGGGGGGACCGGGGAGCTGTTTTTT
-	-	TRBJ1-1	TRBV30	CAWKSGSLNTEAFF	TGTGCCTGGAAATCTGGCTCCCTGAACACTGAAGCTTTCTTT
-	-	TRBJ1-4	TRBV20-1	CSAPTSLKLFF	TGCAGTGCTCCCACGTCCCTAAAACTGTTTTTT
-	-	TRBJ2-2	TRBV18	CASSPIDTGELFF	TGTGCCAGCTCACCCATAGACACCGGGGAGCTGTTTTTT
once	-	TRBJ2-5	TRBV4-3	CASSQGTSIEYQETQYF	TGCGCCAGCAGCCAAGGAACGTCGATAGAGTACCAAGAGACCCAGTACTTC